Listed here is a single T cell receptor beta chain. As processed by the authors: Using reference gene primer amplification, nucleated cell counts were estimated. Data came from immunoSEQ multiplex PCR; TCRdb stores just in-frame clones and leaves some out. The V and J calls and clone size were taken over from that table, and D and trimming were inferred from the DNA. In the table there are hundreds of thousands of clones, 83% of which are singletons. This record comes from a study of blood T cell repertoires in COVID-19. J gave up 7 bases and V 3 bases, and 8 bases lay outside the gene matches. Germline V gives CDR1 SQVTM, CDR2 ANQGSEA. This CDR3 contains 13 residues.

The sample was peripheral blood. This clonotype was obtained from a woman between 45 and 60 years old with acute or convalescent COVID-19. The chain employs TRBV29-1 and TRBJ2-7; TRBD2 matches at 8 bases. The CDR3 DNA follows: TGCAGCGTTGACGGGGGGGACGTGGAAGAGCAGTACTTC. This translates into CSVDGGDVEEQYF.